These 13 T cell receptor beta chains share one sample of origin, sequenced in a study of shared clonotypes between healthy human individuals. TCRdb's copy holds only in-frame clones and misses some; the assay was immunoSEQ multiplex PCR. The table records around 2.1 million clones, approximately 94% of them present only once. Cells designated naive CD8 were CD45RO-negative and were positively selected for CCR7, with terminally differentiated effector memory CD45RA+ cells excluded. The sample taken for sequencing was naive CD8+ T cells from PBMCs. The source of these receptors is a man between 18 and 35 years old in good health. Some clones in this sample may be carry-over from other donors' samples.

The chain couples TRBV5-4 to TRBJ2-7; tentative D call: TRBD2 (5 bases). The V gene's germline CDR1 is SGHNT and CDR2 YYREEE (reference sequence). The CDR3 spans 17 residues. Trimming left V 0 bases short and J 0 bases short, with 16 bases between. The CDR3 nucleotides are TGTGCCAGCAGCTTGGGGCATTTTCGGGATTACTCCTACGAGCAGTACTTC. Translating gives CASSLGHFRDYSYEQYF.

J is TRBJ2-5 and V is TRBV7-7, with 9 bases fitting TRBD1. Germline V gives CDR1 SSHAT, CDR2 FNYEAQ (reference sequence). The V and J ends lost 4 bases and 4 bases, in that order; junction bases with no gene match: 7. The CDR3 contains 15 residues. The CDR3 nucleotides are TGTGCCAGCAGCTCCCGACAGGGGGAGGGAGAGACCCAGTACTTC. It specifies CASSSRQGEGETQYF.

The chain couples TRBV6-1 to TRBJ1-2; 7 positions match TRBD1. There are 16 residues in the CDR3. Germline V gene data show CDR1 as MNHNS and CDR2 as SASEGT. Trimming cost V 3 bases and J 0 bases; bases outside gene matches: 7. The CDR3 loop reads CASSDLGQPPNYGYTF. DNA of the CDR3: TGTGCCAGCAGTGACCTGGGACAGCCTCCTAACTATGGCTACACCTTC.

This chain links TRBV4-1 with TRBJ2-1, with D perhaps matching TRBD2 (5 bases). The CDR3 extends over 15 amino acids. Trimming left V 0 bases short and J 0 bases short, with 6 bases between. The germline V gene has CDR1 MGHRA and CDR2 YSYEKL. Here the CDR3 DNA reads TGCGCCAGCAGCCAAGATGCGGGCTCCTACAATGAGCAGTTCTTC. Amino acid sequence: CASSQDAGSYNEQFF.

The chain joins TRBV7-2 to TRBJ1-2, with D possibly TRBD1 on 5 matching bases. The ends were cut back, 6 bases at V and 5 bases at J, with 19 bases in the middle. Germline V lookup: CDR1 SGHTA, CDR2 FQGNSA. This CDR3 contains 15 residues. Here the CDR3 reads CASRERRDRKYGYTF. The CDR3 DNA reads as TGTGCCAGCAGGGAGCGGAGGGACCGAAAGTATGGCTACACCTTC. The full variable domain, completed using reference TRBV7-2 and TRBJ1-2, is GAGVSQSPSNKVTEKGKDVELRCDPISGHTALYWYRQSLGQGLEFLIYFQGNSAPDKSGLPSDRFSAERTGGSVSTLTIQRTQQEDSAVYLCASRERRDRKYGYTFGSGTRLTVV.

This clone turned up a few times. Relative to the germline gene, one junction end is altered; a read error may explain this. The gene calls are TRBV4-2 and TRBJ1-1, with D unclear. Per germline, CDR1 LGHNA and CDR2 YNFKEQ. The CDR3 covers 12 residues. The CDR3 loop is CASRQNRDESFF. The CDR3 region has the DNA TGTGCCAGCAGGCAGAATCGCGATGAATCTTTCTTT.

The chain combines TRBV10-3 with TRBJ1-4; no reliable D call. Trimming left V 0 bases short and J 6 bases short, with 8 bases between. CDR3 length: 14 amino acids. The V gene's germline CDR1 is ENHRY and CDR2 SYGVKD. The CDR3 nucleotides read TGTGCCATCAGTGAGTCGTATAGTTATGAAAAACTGTTTTTT. This codes for CAISESYSYEKLFF.

This clone was counted a few times. V and J are TRBV27 and TRBJ1-1; no definite D call. Deletions cut 2 bases from V and 0 bases from J, with 4 bases between. Germline-derived CDR1 and CDR2 are MNHEY and SMNVEV (reference sequence). This CDR3 has 13 amino acids. CDR3 sequence (DNA): TGTGCCAGCAGTTTAGTCATGAACACTGAAGCTTTCTTT. Translated, it gives CASSLVMNTEAFF.

On this clone itself: The same CDR3 arises from other DNA sequences in this sample as well. This sequence joins TRBV5-6 and TRBJ2-1; D is undetermined. Germline assignment: CDR1 SGHDT and CDR2 YYEEEE. This CDR3 has 12 residues. Trimming left V 4 bases short and J 6 bases short, with 8 bases between. The CDR3 region is CASSPGLNEQFF. The CDR3 DNA sequence: TGTGCCAGCAGCCCCGGGCTCAATGAGCAGTTCTTC.

The chain combines TRBV6-4 with TRBJ1-2, with TRBD1 as a possible D gene (6 bases). Trimming pared 0 bases from V and 8 bases from J, leaving 16 bases between. The CDR3 totals 15 residues. CDR1 is MRHNA, CDR2 SNTAGT, per germline. Written as DNA, the CDR3 is TGTGCCAGCAGTGACTCTGGGTACAGGGCGGGAGGCTACACCTTC. It is translated as CASSDSGYRAGGYTF.

This chain uses TRBV5-1 with TRBJ2-1; possibly TRBD2 for D (5 bases). This CDR3 spans 15 amino acids. Germline V CDR1 and CDR2: SGHRS, YFSETQ. Trimming removed 3 bases from V and 2 bases from J, with 12 bases in between. The CDR3 nucleotides read TGCGCCAGCAGCTGGTTCGGGGATACCTACAATGAGCAGTTCTTC. Translating it yields CASSWFGDTYNEQFF.

This chain links TRBV5-1 with TRBJ2-7; 8 bases are shared with TRBD1. The germline V gene has CDR1 SGHRS and CDR2 YFSETQ. The CDR3 totals 16 residues. The junction had 12 bases not matched to a gene; V was cut back by 4 bases and J by 3 bases. CDR3 loop: CASSKTGTGPDYEQYF. The CDR3 DNA reads TGCGCCAGCAGCAAAACCGGGACAGGCCCCGACTACGAGCAGTACTTC.

V is TRBV4-2 and J is TRBJ2-2; 14 bases are shared with TRBD2. Trimming at V came to 5 bases and at J to 7 bases, leaving 6 bases not matched to a gene. The germline gives CDR1 LGHNA, CDR2 YNFKEQ. The CDR3 covers 16 residues. CDR3 sequence (DNA): TGTGCCAGCAGCTACGGGACTAGCGGGAGTAGCGGGGAGCTGTTTTTT. Protein: CASSYGTSGSSGELFF.